Reported below is one T cell receptor beta chain. These data belong to a study of blood T cell repertoires in COVID-19. This CDR3 is 14 amino acids long. Trimming took off 1 base at V and 7 bases at J, with 14 bases between the two ends. Germline V CDR1 and CDR2: LGHDT, YNNKEL (reference sequence). The assay was immunoSEQ multiplex PCR, and TCRdb's table has in-frame clones only and misses some. The table includes about 480,000 clones, roughly 89% detected once. The TCR originated in a man between 18 and 35 years old with COVID-19, enrolled during active disease. The sequenced sample consisted of peripheral blood. The rearrangement links TRBV3-1 (or the pseudogene TRBV3-2) to TRBJ2-7; D gene uncertain. This CDR3 reads CASSQVGNSQEQYF. The CDR3 nucleotides are TGTGCCAGCAGCCAAGTCGGAAACAGTCAAGAGCAGTACTTC.